The next 28 T cell receptor beta chains were all read from a single sample in a study of T cell responses to AZD1222 COVID-19 vaccine. This table comes from immunoSEQ multiplex PCR, and its TCRdb copy is limited to in-frame clones, with some not included. The sample carries 90,000 to 130,000 clones, around nine tenths recorded once. This material consisted of peripheral blood, taken on day 0 of AZD1222 vaccination. Receptors originate from an adult in good health.

The chain combines TRBV5-4 with TRBJ1-4; possible D gene TRBD1, 6 bases. Germline V CDR1 and CDR2: SGHNT, YYREEE (reference sequence). The V and J ends lost 0 bases and 8 bases respectively, with 11 bases between them. The CDR3 loop spans 14 amino acids. The CDR3 DNA reads TGTGCCAGCAGCTTGGAGGCAGGGGACGAAAAACTGTTTTTT. Translated, it gives CASSLEAGDEKLFF.

V gene TRBV6-5 combines with J gene TRBJ2-7; TRBD1 agrees at 7 bases. Germline assignment: CDR1 MNHEY and CDR2 SVGAGI. The ends lost 6 bases at V and 6 bases at J; junction bases unmatched: 8. This CDR3 has 13 amino acids. For the CDR3, the DNA is TGTGCCAGCAGAAATACAGGGGATCGCGAGCAGTACTTC. Its translation is CASRNTGDREQYF.

The chain has TRBV18 and TRBJ2-1; D could derive from TRBD1 or TRBD2 (5 bases each). CDR1 is KGHSH, CDR2 LQKENI, per germline. The germline V and J ends were trimmed by 3 bases and 8 bases, with 14 bases remaining between them. This CDR3 has 14 amino acids. CDR3 DNA: TGTGCCAGCTCACCGGGACGTCGCGATGATGAGCAGTTCTTC. Translating gives CASSPGRRDDEQFF.

The V and J genes are TRBV19 and TRBJ2-1, with TRBD2 matching over 8 bases. Trimming at V came to 6 bases and at J to 7 bases, leaving 14 bases not matched to a gene. Germline V gene sequence: CDR1 LNHDA, CDR2 SQIVND (reference sequence). The CDR3 has 16 residues. CDR3 loop: CASSLSGAIGSNEQFF. The CDR3 bases are TGTGCCAGTAGCCTTAGCGGGGCTATTGGGTCGAATGAGCAGTTCTTC. The whole variable domain, remainder taken from reference TRBV19 and TRBJ2-1, is DGGITQSPKYLFRKEGQNVTLSCEQNLNHDAMYWYRQDPGQGLRLIYYSQIVNDFQKGDIAEGYSVSREKKESFPLTVTSAQKNPTAFYLCASSLSGAIGSNEQFFGPGTRLTVL.

This clone has only one observation. The V call is TRBV23-1, the J call TRBJ1-5; D not resolved. TRBV23-1 is an open reading frame, and its role is uncertain. The CDR3 extends over 16 amino acids. Between the trimmed V and J ends, which lost 0 bases and 1 base, there was a span of 10 bases. In nucleotides, the CDR3 is TGCGCCAGCAGTCAATCGGGTAGTGGGAGCAATCAGCCCCAGCATTTT. Protein product: CASSQSGSGSNQPQHF.

This chain uses TRBV6-5 with TRBJ1-2; 9 bases fit TRBD1. V lost 7 bases, J lost 6 bases, and 6 bases stayed unmatched. There are 13 residues in the CDR3. Germline CDR1 MNHEY, CDR2 SVGAGI. This chain's CDR3 is CASKPQGANGYTF. In DNA, the CDR3 is TGTGCCAGCAAACCACAGGGGGCGAATGGCTACACCTTC.

The chain is built from TRBV3-1 (or the pseudogene TRBV3-2) and TRBJ2-3; 16 bases are a match to TRBD2. The V gene's germline CDR1 is LGHDT and CDR2 YNNKEL (reference sequence). This CDR3 region has 17 residues. With 2 bases clipped from V and 4 bases from J, the junction kept 3 bases outside the gene matches. CDR3 coding DNA: TGTGCCAGCAGCCAAAAGGGACTAGCGGGAGGGCCAGATACGCAGTATTTT. Translation gives CASSQKGLAGGPDTQYF.

V and J are TRBV5-6 and TRBJ2-3; D perhaps matches TRBD2 (5 bases). Trimming stripped 4 bases from V and 4 bases from J, with 10 bases between. From germline, CDR1 is SGHDT and CDR2 YYEEEE. The CDR3 sequence is 13 residues long. In DNA form, the CDR3 reads TGTGCCAGCAGCCGGAGCGGACCAGATACGCAGTATTTT. Protein sequence: CASSRSGPDTQYF.

V is TRBV5-1 and J is TRBJ1-2; maybe TRBD1 (5 bases). Trimming shortened V by 0 bases and J by 10 bases, and 13 bases separated the two germline ends. Per the germline V gene, CDR1 is SGHRS and CDR2 is YFSETQ. The CDR3 is 13 amino acids. CDR3 in amino acids: CASSLAIGADYTF. CDR3 sequence (DNA): TGCGCCAGCAGCTTGGCCATTGGGGCGGACTACACCTTC. The whole variable domain, remainder taken from reference TRBV5-1 and TRBJ1-2, is KAGVTQTPRYLIKTRGQQVTLSCSPISGHRSVSWYQQTPGQGLQFLFEYFSETQRNKGNFPGRFSGRQFSNSRSEMNVSTLELGDSALYLCASSLAIGADYTFGSGTRLTVV.

This chain links TRBV5-8 with TRBJ1-5; D not resolved. V shed 2 bases and J shed 7 bases, with 10 bases lying between them. The length of the CDR3 is 13 residues. The germline V gene encodes CDR1 SGHTS and CDR2 YDEGEE. The CDR3 loop reads CASSFLAGQPQHF. The DNA of the CDR3 is TGTGCCAGCAGCTTTTTGGCGGGGCAGCCCCAGCATTTT.

CDR3 residues: CASSQDWEETQYF. CDR3 in DNA: TGTGCCAGCAGCCAAGATTGGGAGGAGACCCAGTACTTC. The chain joins TRBV3-1 (or the pseudogene TRBV3-2) to TRBJ2-5; tentatively, D is TRBD2 (5 bases). V lost 0 bases and J 5 bases, leaving 7 bases between the germline ends. CDR1 and CDR2 (germline): LGHDT, YNNKEL (reference sequence). The CDR3 is 13 residues long.

The chain links TRBV18 to TRBJ2-7; D may be TRBD1 (5 bases). The CDR3 length is 14 residues. CDR1 is KGHSH and CDR2 is LQKENI in the germline V gene. Trimming removed 4 bases at V and 4 bases at J, with 14 bases between. The CDR3 sequence: CASSLSGQGYEQYF. In nucleotides, the CDR3 is TGTGCCAGCTCACTATCGGGCCAGGGTTACGAGCAGTACTTC.

The rearrangement links TRBV3-1 (or the pseudogene TRBV3-2) to TRBJ1-2, with D tentatively TRBD1 (6 bases). There are 15 residues in the CDR3. Looked up from germline, CDR1 is LGHDT and CDR2 is YNNKEL (reference sequence). V shed 3 bases and J shed 5 bases, with 16 bases lying between them. CDR3 sequence reads: CASSQADRREYGYTF. The CDR3 bases are TGTGCCAGCAGCCAGGCCGACAGGAGAGAATATGGCTACACCTTC.

This rearrangement joins TRBV6-5 to TRBJ1-1; D unclear. The CDR3 spans 14 residues. V dropped 0 bases and J dropped 5 bases, with 10 bases sitting between them. Germline V gives CDR1 MNHEY, CDR2 SVGAGI. The CDR3 DNA is TGTGCCAGCAGTTACTCGATGCAGAAAACTGAAGCTTTCTTT. Its protein product is CASSYSMQKTEAFF.

This rearrangement joins TRBV4-1 to TRBJ2-7; 7 nucleotides line up with TRBD1. V gave up 0 bases and J gave up 2 bases; unmatched junction bases: 10. The CDR3 runs to 17 residues. Germline CDR1 and CDR2: MGHRA and YSYEKL. The chain's CDR3 is CASSQEPNNRGTYEQYF. CDR3 nucleotides: TGCGCCAGCAGCCAAGAGCCCAACAACAGGGGAACCTACGAGCAGTACTTC.

The chain employs TRBV13 and TRBJ2-7; D tentatively fits TRBD1 or TRBD2 (5 bases each). The length of the CDR3 is 14 residues. Germline loops: CDR1 PRHDT, CDR2 FYEKMQ (reference sequence). V lost 5 bases and J lost 2, with 13 bases in between. In nucleotides, the CDR3 is TGTGCCAGCAGCCGCCGGGACGGTGCCTACGAGCAGTACTTC. Protein product: CASSRRDGAYEQYF.

This rearrangement joins TRBV19 to TRBJ1-2; no firm D call. The CDR3 spans 15 residues. Trimming stripped 7 bases from V and 1 base from J, with 16 bases between. Per the germline V gene, CDR1 is LNHDA and CDR2 is SQIVND (reference sequence). CDR3 in amino acids: CASTETTQNNYGYTF. CDR3 in DNA: TGTGCCAGTACCGAAACGACCCAGAATAACTATGGCTACACCTTC.

The sample holds one count of this clone. The rearrangement links TRBV6-5 to TRBJ2-1; TRBD2 matches at 12 bases. The CDR3 runs 15 residues. J lost 7 bases, V lost 7 bases, and 8 bases had no gene match. Germline V CDR1 and CDR2: MNHEY, SVGAGI. CDR3 nucleotide sequence: TGTGCCAGCAATTTACTAGCGGGGGGCAGGAATGAGCAGTTCTTC. Amino acids: CASNLLAGGRNEQFF.

The V call is TRBV6-2 or TRBV6-3, the J call TRBJ1-3; D remains ambiguous. The length of the CDR3 is 16 residues. V lost 6 bases and J lost 3, with 18 bases in between. Germline values: CDR1 MNHEY, CDR2 SVGEGT. CDR3 protein: CASSLGRRDFGNTIYF. The CDR3 nucleotides are TGTGCCAGCAGCCTCGGTCGGAGGGATTTTGGAAACACCATATATTTT.

The chain combines TRBV18 with TRBJ2-7; TRBD2 is a possible D gene (6 bases). V was trimmed by 6 bases and J by 7 bases, leaving 19 bases between them. Germline assignment: CDR1 KGHSH and CDR2 LQKENI. The CDR3 extends over 14 amino acids. The CDR3 region has the DNA TGTGCCAGCTCCCTGGAGGGCCTTTCCGGGGAGCAGTACTTC. This gives the protein CASSLEGLSGEQYF.

The rearrangement links TRBV29-1 to TRBJ1-4; D is uncertain. This CDR3 is 13 amino acids long. V lost 4 bases and J lost 1, with 7 bases in between. CDR1 and CDR2 (germline): SQVTM, ANQGSEA. The DNA for the CDR3 is TGCAGCGTTGGAGGCAGAACTAATGAAAAACTGTTTTTT. Translated, it gives CSVGGRTNEKLFF.

This clone occurred a few times. Germline and junction disagree at one end, which may indicate a read error. The rearrangement joins TRBV10-3 to TRBJ2-7, with a possible D match to TRBD1 (6 bases). The CDR3 loop spans 12 amino acids. The V gene's germline CDR1 is ENHRY and CDR2 SYGVKD. The CDR3 nucleotides are TGTGCCATCAGCGAGTCCAGGGGCGAGCAGTACTTC. Protein: CAISESRGEQYF.

The V call is TRBV10-3, the J call TRBJ2-1; 7 bases are a match to TRBD2. Germline V lookup: CDR1 ENHRY, CDR2 SYGVKD. V lost 7 bases to trimming and J lost 6 bases; unmatched junction nucleotides: 9. The CDR3 spans 14 residues. CDR3 sequence: CAITRTSGGNEQFF. Here the CDR3 DNA reads TGTGCCATCACCAGGACTAGTGGGGGCAATGAGCAGTTCTTC.

This clone has a handful of counts. This chain's CDR3 is CASSPRLADSYEQYF. The CDR3, as DNA: TGCGCCAGCAGCCCCCGACTAGCGGACAGCTACGAGCAGTACTTC. This chain connects TRBV4-1 to TRBJ2-7; 9 bases line up with TRBD2. CDR1 and CDR2 from the germline V gene are MGHRA and YSYEKL. This CDR3 is built from 15 residues. V lost 4 bases, J lost 3 bases, and 7 bases stayed unmatched.

J is TRBJ1-2 and V is TRBV11-2; D is ambiguous. The V end was cut by 0 bases, the J end by 5 bases, with 10 bases between. Per germline, CDR1 SGHAT and CDR2 FQNNGV. The CDR3 extends over 14 amino acids. The CDR3 region is CASSLEARFYGYTF. The CDR3 DNA is TGTGCCAGCAGCTTAGAGGCCAGATTTTATGGCTACACCTTC.

The chain joins TRBV24-1 to TRBJ2-7, with D uncertain. The ends were cut back, 1 base at V and 9 bases at J, with 9 bases in the middle. CDR3 length: 12 amino acids. Germline CDR1 is KGHDR and CDR2 is SFDVKD. The CDR3 loop is CATSDFKGGQYF. CDR3 coding DNA: TGTGCCACCAGTGATTTTAAAGGCGGGCAGTACTTC.

This chain joins TRBV28 and TRBJ2-5; 8 bases match TRBD2. The CDR3 contains 15 residues. V gave up 8 bases and J gave up 1 base; unmatched junction bases: 9. CDR1 MDHEN and CDR2 SYDVKM come from the germline V gene. Here the CDR3 reads CASAQRGPVQETQYF. In nucleotides, the CDR3 is TGTGCCAGCGCCCAGCGGGGGCCCGTCCAAGAGACCCAGTACTTC.

The rearrangement uses TRBV7-2 and TRBJ1-5; D not resolved. This CDR3 is 13 amino acids long. CDR1 SGHTA and CDR2 FQGNSA come from the germline V gene. Trimming removed 3 bases from V and 1 base from J, with 4 bases in between. Written as DNA, the CDR3 is TGTGCCAGCAGCTTTGGCAGCAATCAGCCCCAGCATTTT. As protein: CASSFGSNQPQHF.